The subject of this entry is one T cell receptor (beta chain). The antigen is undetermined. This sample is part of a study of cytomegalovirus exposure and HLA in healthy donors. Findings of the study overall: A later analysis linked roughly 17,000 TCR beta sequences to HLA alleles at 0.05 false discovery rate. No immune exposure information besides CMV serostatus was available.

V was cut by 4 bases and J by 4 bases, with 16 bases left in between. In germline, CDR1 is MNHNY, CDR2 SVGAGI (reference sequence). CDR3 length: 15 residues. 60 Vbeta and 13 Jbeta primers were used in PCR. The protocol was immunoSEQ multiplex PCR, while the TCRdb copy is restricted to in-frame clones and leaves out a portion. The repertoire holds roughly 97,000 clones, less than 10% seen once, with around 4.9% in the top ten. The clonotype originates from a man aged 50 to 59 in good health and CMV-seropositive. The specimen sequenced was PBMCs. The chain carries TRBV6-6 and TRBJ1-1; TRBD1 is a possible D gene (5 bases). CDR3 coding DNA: TGTGCCAGCAGTTCCGAGTCGGGGGTAGGCACTGAAGCTTTCTTT. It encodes CASSSESGVGTEAFF.